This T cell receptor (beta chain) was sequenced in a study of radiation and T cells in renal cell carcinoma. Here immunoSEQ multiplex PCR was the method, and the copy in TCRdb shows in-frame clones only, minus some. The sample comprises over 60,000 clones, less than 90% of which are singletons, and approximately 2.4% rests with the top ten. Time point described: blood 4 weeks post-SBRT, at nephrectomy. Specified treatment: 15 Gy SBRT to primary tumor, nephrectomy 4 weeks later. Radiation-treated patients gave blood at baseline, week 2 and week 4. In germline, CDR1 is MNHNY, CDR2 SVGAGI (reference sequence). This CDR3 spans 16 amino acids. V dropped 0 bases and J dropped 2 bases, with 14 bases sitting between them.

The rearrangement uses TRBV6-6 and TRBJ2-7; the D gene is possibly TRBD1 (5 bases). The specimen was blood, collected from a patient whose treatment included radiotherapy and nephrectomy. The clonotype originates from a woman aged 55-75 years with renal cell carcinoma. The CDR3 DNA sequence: TGTGCCAGCAGTTACTCGACAGTGAAACTAACCTACGAGCAGTACTTC. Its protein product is CASSYSTVKLTYEQYF.